This T cell receptor (beta chain) originates from a study of CD8+ T cells in alopecia areata. Noted treatment: oral pan-JAK inhibitor, 5-10 mg twice daily. This clone appeared a single time. Isolated RNA was reverse transcribed into cDNA used as the sequencing template. TCRdb's table, derived via immunoSEQ multiplex PCR, lists solely in-frame clones and lacks some. This table has about 200,000 clones, 58% appearing once. The ends lost 4 bases at V and 2 bases at J; junction bases unmatched: 4. CDR1 is SQVTM, CDR2 ANQGSEA, per germline. This CDR3 has 14 amino acids. The V gene is TRBV29-1, the J gene TRBJ1-2, with 10 bases matching TRBD1. The receptor's source is a human donor with alopecia areata. This specimen was CD4+ T cells sorted from blood, taken at week 24, from a patient treated with tofacitinib. For the CDR3, the DNA is TGCAGCGTTGCCGCGACAGGGGGCAACTATGGCTACACCTTC. Its translation: CSVAATGGNYGYTF.